A selection of T cell receptor beta chains follows, all from one sample in a study of blood T cell repertoires in COVID-19. TCRdb's table, derived via immunoSEQ multiplex PCR, lists solely in-frame clones and lacks some. The sample lists about 400,000 clones, roughly 87% occurring once. Sequencing input: PBMCs or T cells enriched from blood (not recorded which). The receptors were sampled from a woman aged 40 to 50 with acute COVID-19. The CDR3 runs from the conserved cysteine through the conserved F or W. The D gene is left open where the match is weak. Where a row states a size, it is once, few, many or the class of an expanded clone; other rows omit it.

abundance: .
j_gene: TRBJ2-5
v_gene: TRBV19
d_gene: .
CDR3aa: CASSIKEAPETQYF
CDR3nt: TGTGCCAGTAGTATAAAAGAAGCCCCCGAGACCCAGTACTTC

abundance: .
j_gene: TRBJ1-6
v_gene: TRBV6-5
d_gene: .
CDR3aa: CASSYTISNYNSPLHF
CDR3nt: TGTGCCAGCAGTTACACCATCAGTAATTATAATTCACCCCTCCACTTT

abundance: once
j_gene: TRBJ1-2
v_gene: TRBV27
d_gene: .
CDR3aa: CASSRGDYGYTF
CDR3nt: TGTGCCAGCAGCCGGGGGGACTATGGCTACACCTTC

abundance: .
j_gene: TRBJ1-3
v_gene: TRBV20-1
d_gene: .
CDR3aa: CSASKGAGNTIYF
CDR3nt: TGCAGTGCTAGTAAGGGGGCTGGAAACACCATATATTTT

abundance: .
j_gene: TRBJ2-7
v_gene: TRBV24-1
d_gene: .
CDR3aa: CATSVAGPPYEQYF
CDR3nt: TGTGCCACCAGTGTGGCGGGGCCCCCCTACGAGCAGTACTTC

abundance: .
j_gene: TRBJ1-1
v_gene: TRBV5-6
d_gene: TRBD1
CDR3aa: CASSLPGYRGRGGTEAFF
CDR3nt: TGTGCCAGCAGCTTGCCTGGGTACAGGGGAAGGGGTGGCACTGAAGCTTTCTTT

abundance: .
j_gene: TRBJ1-1
v_gene: TRBV7-8
d_gene: .
CDR3aa: CASSLDGVMTEAFF
CDR3nt: TGTGCCAGCAGCCTAGACGGGGTAATGACTGAAGCTTTCTTT

abundance: .
j_gene: TRBJ1-4
v_gene: TRBV7-8
d_gene: .
CDR3aa: CASSPVLGDINEKLFF
CDR3nt: TGTGCCAGCAGCCCAGTTTTGGGGGACATTAATGAAAAACTGTTTTTT

abundance: .
j_gene: TRBJ2-1
v_gene: TRBV5-4
d_gene: .
CDR3aa: CASSLVQGNEQFF
CDR3nt: TGTGCCAGCAGCTTGGTCCAGGGCAATGAGCAGTTCTTC

abundance: once
j_gene: TRBJ1-6
v_gene: TRBV6-5
d_gene: TRBD1
CDR3aa: CASRDRGSSPLHF
CDR3nt: TGTGCCAGCAGGGACAGGGGAAGTTCACCCCTCCACTTT

abundance: .
j_gene: TRBJ2-5
v_gene: TRBV27
d_gene: TRBD2
CDR3aa: CASSLRGGGTPKETQYF
CDR3nt: TGTGCCAGCAGTTTACGGGGCGGGGGGACGCCTAAGGAGACCCAGTACTTC

abundance: .
j_gene: TRBJ1-5
v_gene: TRBV10-1
d_gene: TRBD1
CDR3aa: CASRNRGRSNQPQHF
CDR3nt: TGCGCCAGCAGAAACAGGGGACGTAGCAATCAGCCCCAGCATTTT

abundance: .
j_gene: TRBJ2-5
v_gene: TRBV18
d_gene: TRBD2
CDR3aa: CASSPPGLARLQETQYF
CDR3nt: TGTGCCAGCTCTCCCCCGGGACTAGCGCGCCTCCAAGAGACCCAGTACTTC

abundance: .
j_gene: TRBJ2-1
v_gene: TRBV19
d_gene: TRBD1
CDR3aa: CASSNPQGWSYNEQFF
CDR3nt: TGTGCCAGTAGTAACCCACAGGGGTGGTCCTACAATGAGCAGTTCTTC

abundance: few
j_gene: TRBJ2-7
v_gene: TRBV15
d_gene: .
CDR3aa: CATSREGAGSTYEQYF
CDR3nt: TGTGCCACCAGCAGAGAAGGGGCAGGGTCAACCTACGAGCAGTACTTC

abundance: .
j_gene: TRBJ1-2
v_gene: TRBV2
d_gene: .
CDR3aa: CASSPTANYGYTF
CDR3nt: TGTGCCAGCAGTCCCACAGCCAACTATGGCTACACCTTC

abundance: few
j_gene: TRBJ1-5
v_gene: TRBV7-8
d_gene: TRBD1
CDR3aa: CASSPQSRTGANQPQHF
CDR3nt: TGTGCCAGCAGCCCTCAATCCAGGACAGGGGCCAATCAGCCCCAGCATTTT

abundance: .
j_gene: TRBJ1-1
v_gene: TRBV19
d_gene: TRBD1
CDR3aa: CASRGPSGTGRLNTEAFF
CDR3nt: TGTGCCAGTAGGGGGCCCTCCGGGACAGGGCGTTTGAACACTGAAGCTTTCTTT

abundance: .
j_gene: TRBJ1-4
v_gene: TRBV20-1
d_gene: .
CDR3aa: CSASRGNEKLFF
CDR3nt: TGCAGTGCTAGTCGGGGGAATGAAAAACTGTTTTTT

abundance: .
j_gene: TRBJ1-2
v_gene: TRBV5-1
d_gene: TRBD1
CDR3aa: CASRRDRGRDGYTF
CDR3nt: TGCGCCAGCAGACGGGACAGGGGCAGGGATGGCTACACCTTC

abundance: .
j_gene: TRBJ2-7
v_gene: TRBV6-6
d_gene: .
CDR3aa: CASSYAPTSYEQYF
CDR3nt: TGTGCCAGCAGTTATGCACCTACCTCCTACGAGCAGTACTTC

abundance: .
j_gene: TRBJ1-1
v_gene: TRBV19
d_gene: .
CDR3aa: CASSEGVGTEAFF
CDR3nt: TGTGCCAGTTCCGAGGGGGTCGGCACTGAAGCTTTCTTT

abundance: few
j_gene: TRBJ2-7
v_gene: TRBV2
d_gene: .
CDR3aa: CASSEWEEEQYF
CDR3nt: TGTGCCAGCAGTGAGTGGGAGGAAGAGCAGTACTTC

abundance: .
j_gene: TRBJ1-1
v_gene: TRBV5-1
d_gene: .
CDR3aa: CASSLAPGHLNTEAFF
CDR3nt: TGCGCCAGCAGCTTGGCTCCCGGTCACTTGAACACTGAAGCTTTCTTT

abundance: .
j_gene: TRBJ1-2
v_gene: TRBV27
d_gene: TRBD1
CDR3aa: CASSLHDRVSGYTF
CDR3nt: TGTGCCAGCAGTTTACACGACAGGGTGTCTGGCTACACCTTC

abundance: .
j_gene: TRBJ2-7
v_gene: TRBV7-9
d_gene: TRBD1
CDR3aa: CASSPPRDRGRYEQYF
CDR3nt: TGTGCCAGCAGCCCACCCCGGGACAGGGGGCGATACGAGCAGTACTTC

abundance: .
j_gene: TRBJ1-6
v_gene: TRBV5-1
d_gene: TRBD1
CDR3aa: CASSLEGGGKNSPLHF
CDR3nt: TGCGCCAGCAGCTTGGAAGGGGGCGGAAAGAATTCACCCCTCCACTTT

abundance: .
j_gene: TRBJ2-3
v_gene: TRBV5-4
d_gene: .
CDR3aa: CASSLGLAGRSDTQYF
CDR3nt: TGTGCCAGCAGCTTGGGTCTGGCGGGGAGATCCGATACGCAGTATTTT

abundance: .
j_gene: TRBJ2-7
v_gene: TRBV30
d_gene: TRBD1
CDR3aa: CAWSSGTEGYEQYF
CDR3nt: TGTGCCTGGAGTTCCGGGACAGAGGGCTACGAGCAGTACTTC

abundance: .
j_gene: TRBJ1-1
v_gene: TRBV6-4
d_gene: .
CDR3aa: CASSAIMNTEAFF
CDR3nt: TGTGCCAGCAGTGCTATTATGAACACTGAAGCTTTCTTT

abundance: .
j_gene: TRBJ1-6
v_gene: TRBV2
d_gene: TRBD1
CDR3aa: CASRRRQGSDSPLHF
CDR3nt: TGTGCCAGCAGGCGGAGACAGGGGTCGGATTCACCCCTCCACTTT

abundance: few
j_gene: TRBJ1-5
v_gene: TRBV5-1
d_gene: TRBD1
CDR3aa: CASSEDRGDQPQHF
CDR3nt: TGCGCCAGCAGCGAGGACAGGGGCGATCAGCCCCAGCATTTT

abundance: .
j_gene: TRBJ1-1
v_gene: TRBV14
d_gene: .
CDR3aa: CASSRVRGKGTEAFF
CDR3nt: TGTGCCAGCAGCCGAGTGCGAGGCAAAGGCACTGAAGCTTTCTTT

abundance: .
j_gene: TRBJ2-3
v_gene: TRBV10-3
d_gene: TRBD2
CDR3aa: CAISQAGGTDTQYF
CDR3nt: TGTGCCATCAGTCAAGCGGGGGGGACAGATACGCAGTATTTT

abundance: .
j_gene: TRBJ1-2
v_gene: TRBV24-1
d_gene: TRBD1
CDR3aa: CATRGTGGGYTF
CDR3nt: TGTGCCACCAGAGGGACAGGGGGTGGCTACACCTTC

abundance: .
j_gene: TRBJ1-1
v_gene: TRBV15
d_gene: .
CDR3aa: CATSWETGFGTEAFF
CDR3nt: TGTGCCACCAGCTGGGAGACGGGATTCGGAACTGAAGCTTTCTTT

abundance: once
j_gene: TRBJ2-7
v_gene: TRBV5-6
d_gene: TRBD1
CDR3aa: CASSARTGGLYEQYF
CDR3nt: TGTGCCAGCAGCGCCCGAACAGGGGGCCTTTACGAGCAGTACTTC

abundance: .
j_gene: TRBJ1-2
v_gene: TRBV19
d_gene: .
CDR3aa: CASSTSDYSNYGYTF
CDR3nt: TGTGCCAGTAGTACCTCGGACTATTCTAACTATGGCTACACCTTC

abundance: .
j_gene: TRBJ2-3
v_gene: TRBV30
d_gene: TRBD2
CDR3aa: CAWNPFSGGAADTQYF
CDR3nt: TGTGCCTGGAACCCCTTTAGCGGGGGGGCCGCAGATACGCAGTATTTT

abundance: .
j_gene: TRBJ1-4
v_gene: TRBV29-1
d_gene: .
CDR3aa: CSVEEGSSEKLFF
CDR3nt: TGCAGCGTTGAGGAGGGCAGCTCTGAAAAACTGTTTTTT

abundance: .
j_gene: TRBJ1-1
v_gene: TRBV14
d_gene: .
CDR3aa: CASSQDPRMNTEAFF
CDR3nt: TGTGCCAGCAGCCAAGATCCCAGGATGAACACTGAAGCTTTCTTT

abundance: .
j_gene: TRBJ1-5
v_gene: TRBV19
d_gene: .
CDR3aa: CASSITTDIQPQHF
CDR3nt: TGTGCCAGTAGTATTACCACCGACATTCAGCCCCAGCATTTT

abundance: .
j_gene: TRBJ2-7
v_gene: TRBV5-1
d_gene: TRBD1
CDR3aa: CASSFGRGTGGHEQYF
CDR3nt: TGCGCCAGCAGCTTCGGCCGTGGGACAGGGGGCCACGAGCAGTACTTC

abundance: .
j_gene: TRBJ1-5
v_gene: TRBV6-6
d_gene: .
CDR3aa: CASTHGDNQPQHF
CDR3nt: TGTGCCAGCACCCACGGTGATAATCAGCCCCAGCATTTT

abundance: .
j_gene: TRBJ1-3
v_gene: TRBV9
d_gene: .
CDR3aa: CASSSDRQTIYF
CDR3nt: TGTGCCAGCAGCTCTGACAGGCAGACCATATATTTT

abundance: .
j_gene: TRBJ1-3
v_gene: TRBV11-2
d_gene: TRBD1
CDR3aa: CASSWDGQGGGNTIYF
CDR3nt: TGTGCCAGCAGCTGGGACGGACAGGGTGGAGGAAACACCATATATTTT

abundance: .
j_gene: TRBJ2-1
v_gene: TRBV7-9
d_gene: .
CDR3aa: CAQTGNEQFF
CDR3nt: TGTGCTCAAACCGGGAATGAGCAGTTCTTC

abundance: .
j_gene: TRBJ1-4
v_gene: TRBV4-1
d_gene: TRBD1
CDR3aa: CASSQVGQGGEKLFF
CDR3nt: TGCGCCAGCAGCCAAGTGGGACAGGGGGGTGAAAAACTGTTTTTT

abundance: .
j_gene: TRBJ2-7
v_gene: TRBV2
d_gene: .
CDR3aa: CASRQSYEQYF
CDR3nt: TGTGCCAGCAGACAGTCCTACGAGCAGTACTTC

abundance: .
j_gene: TRBJ1-5
v_gene: TRBV19
d_gene: TRBD1
CDR3aa: CASSHDRDRQPQHF
CDR3nt: TGTGCCAGTAGCCACGACAGGGACCGTCAGCCCCAGCATTTT

abundance: .
j_gene: TRBJ2-5
v_gene: TRBV27
d_gene: .
CDR3aa: CASSVVPGSKETQYF
CDR3nt: TGTGCCAGCAGCGTCGTACCGGGATCTAAAGAGACCCAGTACTTC

abundance: .
j_gene: TRBJ1-2
v_gene: TRBV10-3
d_gene: TRBD1
CDR3aa: CAISLETGGHGYTF
CDR3nt: TGTGCCATCAGTCTCGAGACAGGGGGCCATGGCTACACCTTC

abundance: .
j_gene: TRBJ2-2
v_gene: TRBV6-5
d_gene: .
CDR3aa: CASSYSSWNTGELFF
CDR3nt: TGTGCCAGCAGTTACTCGAGTTGGAACACCGGGGAGCTGTTTTTT

abundance: .
j_gene: TRBJ1-1
v_gene: TRBV3-1/TRBV3-2
d_gene: TRBD1
CDR3aa: CASSQGTGGAWTEAFF
CDR3nt: TGTGCCAGCAGCCAAGGGACAGGGGGCGCTTGGACTGAAGCTTTCTTT

abundance: .
j_gene: TRBJ1-6
v_gene: TRBV3-1/TRBV3-2
d_gene: .
CDR3aa: CASSQELRGSPLHF
CDR3nt: TGTGCCAGCAGCCAAGAACTTAGGGGTTCACCCCTCCACTTT

abundance: .
j_gene: TRBJ1-6
v_gene: TRBV7-2
d_gene: TRBD1
CDR3aa: CASSLTGDNSPLHF
CDR3nt: TGTGCCAGCAGCTTAACAGGGGATAATTCACCCCTCCACTTT

abundance: .
j_gene: TRBJ1-2
v_gene: TRBV6-5
d_gene: TRBD1
CDR3aa: CASRTDRGGYGYTF
CDR3nt: TGTGCCAGCAGGACGGACAGGGGAGGTTATGGCTACACCTTC